This TCR beta chain was documented in a study of Ad26.COV2.S vaccination and SARS-CoV-2 variants. V lost 0 bases and J 10 bases, leaving 7 bases between the germline ends. The CDR3 is 13 residues long. Germline V gene sequence: CDR1 LNHNV, CDR2 YYDKDF (reference sequence). Regarding this clone: Its antigen is not known.

Profiling relied on immunoSEQ multiplex PCR, and the TCRdb table lists in-frame clones only, not all of them. The data contain 300,000 to 450,000 clones, 85% of them seen just once; the ten biggest clones take up less than 4%. Findings of the study overall: Substantial breadth in spike-specific CD8+ and CD4+ T cell responses was reportedly seen after vaccination.

This sample's treatment: roughly 18 received Ad26.COV2.S at low or high dose, single or two shots; 5 received placebo; per-sample allocation not given. Samples were taken on day 63 after the first vaccine or placebo injection. Spike of the Wuhan-strain SARS-CoV-2 was expressed by an Ad26 vector, which formed the vaccine. The origin of this receptor is a person aged 18-60 years who received the Ad26.COV2.S COVID-19 vaccine or a placebo. Here the sequenced sample was peripheral blood, taken in a trial of Ad26.COV2.S vaccine versus placebo. The V gene is TRBV15, the J gene TRBJ1-6, with D unresolved. CDR3 sequence reads: CATSRDLESPLHF. In DNA form, the CDR3 reads TGTGCCACCAGCAGAGATCTCGAATCACCCCTCCACTTT.